This T cell receptor (beta chain) was observed in a study of beta chain features in type 1 diabetes. Broader study findings: cDNA-based reads could over-represent cells with high TCR expression. All four CD4+ subsets of Type 1 diabetes patients contained TCRB CDR3s that were moderately but significantly shorter.

This CDR3 is 14 amino acids long. Germline CDR1 is SEHNR and CDR2 is FQNEAQ (reference sequence). Between the trimmed V and J ends, which lost 8 bases and 5 bases, there was a span of 18 bases. Ten or more counts support this clone. What it binds is not known. TCRB transcripts that were expressed got sequenced, as all of the isolated RNA had been reverse transcribed. The method was immunoSEQ multiplex PCR; TCRdb's version includes in-frame clones alone and lacks a portion of them. Among some 150,000 clones listed, less than 9% were seen once. The source is a woman aged 25-40 years in good health. The sequencing sample was made of central memory CD4+ T cells from blood. This chain joins TRBV7-9 and TRBJ1-2, with unresolved D. In nucleotides, the CDR3 is TGTGCCAGCCAACGGGTCTCCCGAGGGTATGGCTACACCTTC. Protein product: CASQRVSRGYGYTF.